Each of the 9 T cell receptor beta chains below was sequenced from the same sample in a study of neurological immune-mediated disorders. A single record per CDR3 protein comes from TCRdb applying MiXCR to the 5' RACE reads. The sample has roughly 66,000 distinct CDR3 sequences, about 5% seen once. Material for sequencing was PBMCs. The receptors derive from a woman in her 70s with multiple sclerosis.

Ten or more counts support this clonotype. The chain links TRBV5-1 to TRBJ2-7; no definite D call. From germline, CDR1 is SGHRS and CDR2 YFSETQ. CDR3 length equals 14 residues. Trimming removed 0 bases from V and 2 bases from J, with 9 bases in between. For the CDR3, the DNA is TGCGCCAGCAGCTTGGCGCCCCCAACCTACGAGCAGTACTTC. Amino acids: CASSLAPPTYEQYF.

In its sample, this clonotype was seen many times. The chain employs TRBV5-6 and TRBJ2-7; D gene unclear. Germline loops: CDR1 SGHDT, CDR2 YYEEEE. V gave up 4 bases and J gave up 0 bases, with 11 bases separating them. CDR3 length: 14 amino acids. CDR3: CASSPLANSYEQYF. The CDR3 coding sequence is TGTGCCAGCAGCCCTTTAGCCAACTCCTACGAGCAGTACTTC.

This clonotype appeared many times. The V gene is TRBV3-1, the J gene TRBJ1-6, with D possibly being TRBD1 (5 bases). Trimming stripped 1 base from V and 4 bases from J, with 5 bases between. CDR1 is LGHDT and CDR2 is YNNKEL in the germline V gene (reference sequence). This CDR3 has 14 amino acids. The CDR3 DNA reads TGTGCCAGCAGCCAAGGGACATATAATTCACCCCTCCACTTT. Translation: CASSQGTYNSPLHF.

This clonotype showed up just a few times. This chain uses TRBV7-2 with TRBJ1-1; D unresolved. This CDR3 contains 14 residues. CDR1 and CDR2 from the germline V gene are SGHTA and FQGNSA. V was cut by 5 bases and J by 0 bases, with 10 bases left in between. The CDR3 reads CASSQQTLNTEAFF. Here the CDR3 DNA reads TGTGCCAGCAGCCAACAGACCCTGAACACTGAAGCTTTCTTT. The full variable domain, completed using reference TRBV7-2 and TRBJ1-1, is GAGVSQSPSNKVTEKGKDVELRCDPISGHTALYWYRQSLGQGLEFLIYFQGNSAPDKSGLPSDRFSAERTGGSVSTLTIQRTQQEDSAVYLCASSQQTLNTEAFFGQGTRLTVV.

Note on this clonotype: With a much larger clone just one base away, this may be a read error. The chain has TRBV7-2 and TRBJ1-1, with D perhaps matching TRBD1 (5 bases). Germline V lookup: CDR1 SGHTA, CDR2 FQGNSA. The CDR3 loop spans 13 amino acids. CDR3 bases: TGTGCCAACAGCCCCCAGGGATACACTGAAGCTTTCTTT. It yields the protein CANSPQGYTEAFF.

This clonotype has only a few counts. The rearrangement joins TRBV6-6 to TRBJ1-1; D not resolved. V lost 7 bases and J lost 1, with 7 bases in between. This CDR3 spans 12 amino acids. CDR1 is MNHNY and CDR2 is SVGAGI in the germline V gene (reference sequence). For the CDR3, the DNA is TGTGCCAGCATCGAAACGAACACTGAAGCTTTCTTT. This translates into CASIETNTEAFF.

This clonotype came up many times. This chain joins TRBV12-3 or TRBV12-4 and TRBJ1-1; D remains ambiguous. This CDR3 is 14 amino acids long. The CDR3 DNA sequence: TGTGCGAAAGGGAAGTGGCTCATGAACACTGAAGCTTTCTTT. Translation: CAKGKWLMNTEAFF.

This clonotype was seen repeatedly, ten times or more. V is TRBV6-6 and J is TRBJ2-7, with 8 bases matching TRBD1. Per the germline V gene, CDR1 is MNHNY and CDR2 is SVGAGI (reference sequence). Germline trimming cut 0 bases from V and 6 bases from J; bases unmatched to any gene: 10. CDR3 length equals 16 residues. In nucleotides, the CDR3 is TGTGCCAGCAGTTACTCGTCCCCTGGACAGGGTTTCGAGCAGTACTTC. Translated: CASSYSSPGQGFEQYF.

This clonotype was detected ten times or more. This chain uses TRBV5-1 with TRBJ2-1; 7 bases are a match to TRBD1. The CDR3 extends over 14 amino acids. V trimming: 0 bases; J trimming: 7 bases; junction bases outside the gene matches: 4. Per germline, CDR1 SGHRS and CDR2 YFSETQ. The CDR3 region is CASSLGQGRNEQFF. The CDR3 DNA reads TGCGCCAGCAGCTTGGGACAGGGTAGAAATGAGCAGTTCTTC.